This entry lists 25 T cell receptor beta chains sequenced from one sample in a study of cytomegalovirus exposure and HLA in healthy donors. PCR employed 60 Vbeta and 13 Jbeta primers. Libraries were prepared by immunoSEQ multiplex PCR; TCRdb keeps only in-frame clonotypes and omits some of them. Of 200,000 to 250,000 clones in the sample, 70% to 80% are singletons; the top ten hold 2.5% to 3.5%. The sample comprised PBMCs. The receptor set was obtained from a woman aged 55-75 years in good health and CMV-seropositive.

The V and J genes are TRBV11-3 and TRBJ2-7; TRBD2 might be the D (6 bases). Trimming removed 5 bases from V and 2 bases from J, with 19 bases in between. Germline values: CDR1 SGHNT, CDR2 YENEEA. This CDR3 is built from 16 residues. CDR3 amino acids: CASSPPRREQTYEQYF. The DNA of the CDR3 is TGTGCCAGCAGCCCACCGAGGCGGGAACAGACCTACGAGCAGTACTTC.

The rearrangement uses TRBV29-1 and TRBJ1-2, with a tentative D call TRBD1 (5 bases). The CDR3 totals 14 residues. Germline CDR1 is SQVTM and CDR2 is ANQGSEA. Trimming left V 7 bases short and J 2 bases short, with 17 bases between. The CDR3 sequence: CSAIGRGINYGYTF. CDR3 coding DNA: TGCAGCGCGATTGGGAGGGGCATCAACTATGGCTACACCTTC.

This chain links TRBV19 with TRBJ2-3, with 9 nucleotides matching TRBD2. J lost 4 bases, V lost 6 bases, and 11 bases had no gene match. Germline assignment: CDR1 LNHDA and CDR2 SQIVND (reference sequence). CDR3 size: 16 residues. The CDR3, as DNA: TGTGCCAGTAGATGGGCGGGAGGGCTTGGCGCAGATACGCAGTATTTT. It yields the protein CASRWAGGLGADTQYF.

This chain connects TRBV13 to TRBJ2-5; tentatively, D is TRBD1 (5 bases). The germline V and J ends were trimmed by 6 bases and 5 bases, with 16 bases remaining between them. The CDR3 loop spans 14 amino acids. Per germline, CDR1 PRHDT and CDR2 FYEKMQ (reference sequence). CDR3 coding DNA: TGTGCCAGCAGTCCAGGGTGGAGTTGGGAGACCCAGTACTTC. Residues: CASSPGWSWETQYF.

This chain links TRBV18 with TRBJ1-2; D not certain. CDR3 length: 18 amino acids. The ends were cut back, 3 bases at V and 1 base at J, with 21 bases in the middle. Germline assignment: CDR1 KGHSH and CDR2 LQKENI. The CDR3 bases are TGTGCCAGCTCACCTACGTGGACTTCCCAGGCCCTTAACTATGGCTACACCTTC. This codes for CASSPTWTSQALNYGYTF.

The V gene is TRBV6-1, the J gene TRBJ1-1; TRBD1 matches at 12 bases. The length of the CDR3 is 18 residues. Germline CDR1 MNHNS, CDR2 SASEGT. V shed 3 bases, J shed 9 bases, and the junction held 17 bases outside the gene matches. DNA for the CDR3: TGTGCCAGCAGTGACGGTCCGGGACAGGGGGCTCTGAACCTGAAAGCTTTCTTT. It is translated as CASSDGPGQGALNLKAFF.

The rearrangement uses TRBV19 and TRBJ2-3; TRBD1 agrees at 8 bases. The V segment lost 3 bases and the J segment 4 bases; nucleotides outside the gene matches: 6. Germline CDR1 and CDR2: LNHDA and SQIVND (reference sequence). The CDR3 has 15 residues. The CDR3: CASSIIQGAPDTQYF. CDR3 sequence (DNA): TGTGCCAGTAGTATCATCCAGGGGGCTCCAGATACGCAGTATTTT.

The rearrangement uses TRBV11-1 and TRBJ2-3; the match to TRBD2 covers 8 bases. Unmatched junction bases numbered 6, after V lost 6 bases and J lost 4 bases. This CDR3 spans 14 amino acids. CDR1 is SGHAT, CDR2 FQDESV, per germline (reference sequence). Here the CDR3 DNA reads TGTGCCAGCAGGGAGAGCGGGGGCTCAGATACGCAGTATTTT. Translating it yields CASRESGGSDTQYF.

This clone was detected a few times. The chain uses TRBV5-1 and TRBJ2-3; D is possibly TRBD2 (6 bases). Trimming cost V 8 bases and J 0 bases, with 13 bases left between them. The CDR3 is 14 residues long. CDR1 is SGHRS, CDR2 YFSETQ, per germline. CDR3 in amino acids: CASTGTSSTDTQYF. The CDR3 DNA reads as TGCGCCAGTACCGGGACTTCGAGCACAGATACGCAGTATTTT.

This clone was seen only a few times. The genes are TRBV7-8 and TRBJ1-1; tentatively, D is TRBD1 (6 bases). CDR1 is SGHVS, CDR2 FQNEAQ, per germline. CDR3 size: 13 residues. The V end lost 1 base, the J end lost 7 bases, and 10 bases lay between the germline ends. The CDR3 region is CASSLVGGVEAFF. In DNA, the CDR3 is TGTGCCAGCAGCTTAGTAGGGGGGGTTGAAGCTTTCTTT. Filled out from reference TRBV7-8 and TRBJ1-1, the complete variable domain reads GAGVSQSPRYKVAKRGQDVALRCDPISGHVSLFWYQQALGQGPEFLTYFQNEAQLDKSGLPSDRFFAERPEGSVSTLKIQRTQQEDSAVYLCASSLVGGVEAFFGQGTRLTVV.

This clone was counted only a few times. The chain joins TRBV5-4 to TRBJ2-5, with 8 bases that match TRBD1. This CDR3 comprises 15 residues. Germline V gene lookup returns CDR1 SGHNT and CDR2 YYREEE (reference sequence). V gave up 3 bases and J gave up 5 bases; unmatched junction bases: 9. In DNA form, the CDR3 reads TGTGCCAGCAGCTCCCCGACAGGGGTTGTGGAGACCCAGTACTTC. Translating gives CASSSPTGVVETQYF.

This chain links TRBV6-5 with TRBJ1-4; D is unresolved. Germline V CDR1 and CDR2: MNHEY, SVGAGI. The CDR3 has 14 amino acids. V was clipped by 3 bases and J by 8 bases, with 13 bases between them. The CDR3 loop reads CASSYQRVSEKLFF. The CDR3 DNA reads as TGTGCCAGCAGTTATCAGAGGGTATCAGAAAAACTGTTTTTT.

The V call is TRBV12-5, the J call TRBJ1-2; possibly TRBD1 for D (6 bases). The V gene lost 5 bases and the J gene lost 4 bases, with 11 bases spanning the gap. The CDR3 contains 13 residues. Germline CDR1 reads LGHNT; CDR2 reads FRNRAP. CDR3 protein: CASGRGQLYGYTF. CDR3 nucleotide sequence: TGTGCTAGTGGTCGTGGACAGCTCTATGGCTACACCTTC.

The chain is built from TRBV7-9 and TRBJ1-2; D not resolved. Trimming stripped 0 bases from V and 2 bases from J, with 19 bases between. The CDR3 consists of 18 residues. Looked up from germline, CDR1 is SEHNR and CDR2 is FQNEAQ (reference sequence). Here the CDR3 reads CASSLAANPGSLNYGYTF. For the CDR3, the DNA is TGTGCCAGCAGCTTAGCCGCAAACCCGGGATCTCTAAACTATGGCTACACCTTC. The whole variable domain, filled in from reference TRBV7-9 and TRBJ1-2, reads DTGVSQNPRHKITKRGQNVTFRCDPISEHNRLYWYRQTLGQGPEFLTYFQNEAQLEKSRLLSDRFSAERPKGSFSTLEIQRTEQGDSAMYLCASSLAANPGSLNYGYTFGSGTRLTVV.

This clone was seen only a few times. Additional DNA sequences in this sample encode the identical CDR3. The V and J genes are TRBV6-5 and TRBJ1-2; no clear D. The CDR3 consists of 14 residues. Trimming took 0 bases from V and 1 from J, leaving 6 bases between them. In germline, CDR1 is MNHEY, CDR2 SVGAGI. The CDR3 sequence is CASSYSYSNYGYTF. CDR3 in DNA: TGTGCCAGCAGTTACTCTTACAGTAACTATGGCTACACCTTC.

The CDR3 sequence is CATSRGQNNEQFF. CDR3 bases: TGTGCCACCTCCAGGGGGCAGAACAATGAGCAGTTCTTC. The gene calls are TRBV5-4 and TRBJ2-1; 8 bases fit TRBD1. The junction had 7 bases not matched to a gene; V was cut back by 9 bases and J by 5 bases. The germline V gene encodes CDR1 SGHNT and CDR2 YYREEE (reference sequence). This CDR3 has 13 residues.

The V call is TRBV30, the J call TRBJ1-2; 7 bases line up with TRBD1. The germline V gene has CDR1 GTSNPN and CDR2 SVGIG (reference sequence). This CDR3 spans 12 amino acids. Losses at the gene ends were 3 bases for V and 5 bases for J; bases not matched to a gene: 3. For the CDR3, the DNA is TGTGCCTGGAGCGGGGGACAGTATGGCTACACCTTC. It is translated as CAWSGGQYGYTF.

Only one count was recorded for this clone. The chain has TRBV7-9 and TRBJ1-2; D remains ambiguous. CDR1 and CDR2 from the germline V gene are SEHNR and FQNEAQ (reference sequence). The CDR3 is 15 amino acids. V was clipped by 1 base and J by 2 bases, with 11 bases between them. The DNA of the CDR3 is TGTGCCAGCAGCTTAGGCCTGCGTTCGAACTATGGCTACACCTTC. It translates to CASSLGLRSNYGYTF.

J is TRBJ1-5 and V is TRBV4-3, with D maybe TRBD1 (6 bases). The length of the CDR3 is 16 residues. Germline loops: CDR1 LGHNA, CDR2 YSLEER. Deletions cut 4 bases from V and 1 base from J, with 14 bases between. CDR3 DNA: TGCGCCAGCAGCCTGCTCACAGGGACGAGCAATCAGCCCCAGCATTTT. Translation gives CASSLLTGTSNQPQHF.

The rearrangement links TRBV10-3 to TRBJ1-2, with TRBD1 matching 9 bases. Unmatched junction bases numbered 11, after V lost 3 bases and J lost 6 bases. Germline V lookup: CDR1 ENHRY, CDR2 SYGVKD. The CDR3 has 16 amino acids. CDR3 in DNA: TGTGCCATCAGTGATGGCGGAGGACAGGGGTTGGATGGCTACACCTTC. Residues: CAISDGGGQGLDGYTF.

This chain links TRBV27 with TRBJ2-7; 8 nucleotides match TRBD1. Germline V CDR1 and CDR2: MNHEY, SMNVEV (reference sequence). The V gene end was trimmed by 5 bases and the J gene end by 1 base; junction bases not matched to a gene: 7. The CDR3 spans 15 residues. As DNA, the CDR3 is TGTGCCAGCAGTCACCAGGGGGCTTCTTCCTACGAGCAGTACTTC. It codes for CASSHQGASSYEQYF.

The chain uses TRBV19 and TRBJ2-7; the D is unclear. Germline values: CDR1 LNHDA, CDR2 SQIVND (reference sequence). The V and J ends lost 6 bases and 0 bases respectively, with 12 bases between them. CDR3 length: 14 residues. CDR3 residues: CASSVVSPSYEQYF. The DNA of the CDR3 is TGTGCCAGTAGCGTGGTGAGCCCCTCCTACGAGCAGTACTTC.

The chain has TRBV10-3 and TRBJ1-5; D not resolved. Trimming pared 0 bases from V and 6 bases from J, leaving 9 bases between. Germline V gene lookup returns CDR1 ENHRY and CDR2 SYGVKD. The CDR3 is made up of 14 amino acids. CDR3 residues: CAISESTDAQPQHF. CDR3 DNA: TGTGCCATCAGTGAGTCTACAGATGCTCAGCCCCAGCATTTT.

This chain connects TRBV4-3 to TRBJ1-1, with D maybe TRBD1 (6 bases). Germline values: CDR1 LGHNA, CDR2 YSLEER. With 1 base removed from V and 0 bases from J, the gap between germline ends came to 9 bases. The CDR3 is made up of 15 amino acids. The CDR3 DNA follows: TGCGCCAGCAGCCAAGGAGGGGGAATGAACACTGAAGCTTTCTTT. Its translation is CASSQGGGMNTEAFF.

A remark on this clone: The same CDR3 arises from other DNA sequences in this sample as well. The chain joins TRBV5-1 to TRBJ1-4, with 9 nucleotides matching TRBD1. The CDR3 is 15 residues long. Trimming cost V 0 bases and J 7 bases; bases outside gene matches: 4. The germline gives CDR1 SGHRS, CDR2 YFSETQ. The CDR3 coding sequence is TGCGCCAGCAGCTTGGCGGGACAGGGCCCTGAAAAACTGTTTTTT. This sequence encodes CASSLAGQGPEKLFF.